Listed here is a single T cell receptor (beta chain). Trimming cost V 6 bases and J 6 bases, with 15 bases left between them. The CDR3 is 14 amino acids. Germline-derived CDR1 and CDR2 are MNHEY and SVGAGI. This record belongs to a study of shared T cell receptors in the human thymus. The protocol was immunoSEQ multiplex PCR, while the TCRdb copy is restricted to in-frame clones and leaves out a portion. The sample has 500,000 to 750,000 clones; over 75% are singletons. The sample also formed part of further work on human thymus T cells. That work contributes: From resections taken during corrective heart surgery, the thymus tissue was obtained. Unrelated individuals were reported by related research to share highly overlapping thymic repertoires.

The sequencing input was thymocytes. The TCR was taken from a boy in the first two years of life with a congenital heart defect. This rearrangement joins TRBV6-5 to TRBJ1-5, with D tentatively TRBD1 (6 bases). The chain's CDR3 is CASRAGAGVQPQHF. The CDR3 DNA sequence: TGTGCCAGCAGGGCGGGCGCAGGGGTTCAGCCCCAGCATTTT.